This TCR beta chain was obtained from a study of CD8+CD57+ T cells in acquired aplastic anemia. Across the study: Mean yield of DNA from sorted CD4+ and CD8+ cells was roughly 3.1 ug. General study findings and limits: Patients and controls had in common some 30 CD8+ CDR3 sequences.

The germline gives CDR1 SNHLY, CDR2 FYNNEI. V shed 0 bases and J shed 5 bases, with 13 bases lying between them. This CDR3 is built from 15 residues. Genomic DNA provided the template from which TCR beta VDJ and CDR3 profiles were obtained. TCRdb recomputed calls from the reads with MiXCR, one row per CDR3 protein. The table records 150,000 to 200,000 distinct CDR3 sequences, about 48% of them present only once. This clonotype was detected many times. What it recognizes is unknown. The authors sequenced patients whose flow cytometry had shown CD8+CD57+ cell expansion. The study sampled blood from patients who had received no therapy.

Sequences were obtained from sorted CD4+, CD8+, or CD8+CD57+ T cells (not recorded which) from PBMCs. The genes are TRBV2 and TRBJ1-1; D unresolved. The clonotype comes from a human donor with aplastic anemia. DNA for the CDR3: TGTGCCAGCAGTGAAGCGCGACGCCGGTGGACTGAAGCTTTCTTT. It encodes CASSEARRRWTEAFF. Full variable domain (outside the CDR3, taken from reference TRBV2 and TRBJ1-1): EPEVTQTPSHQVTQMGQEVILRCVPISNHLYFYWYRQILGQKVEFLVSFYNNEISEKSEIFDDQFSVERPDGSNFTLKIRSTKLEDSAMYFCASSEARRRWTEAFFGQGTRLTVV.